This T cell receptor (beta chain) was documented in a study of molecular identifiers for immune sequencing clone quantification. The CDR3 is 15 amino acids. With 0 bases removed from V and 4 bases from J, the gap between germline ends came to 11 bases. Germline CDR1 and CDR2: SGHRS and YFSETQ. TCRdb redid the calling of the PCR reads with MiXCR, one entry per CDR3 protein. The sample carries about 100,000 distinct CDR3 sequences, about 35% recorded once. The sample holds many counts of this clonotype. The chain employs TRBV5-1 and TRBJ1-3; D is possibly TRBD1 (5 bases). Material: naive CD8+ T cells from blood, with Jurkat cell RNA spiked in. The subset here: FACS-sorted CD8+CD4-CCR7+CD45RA+ naive T cells. This clonotype was obtained from a human donor in good health. Some libraries in this study had Jurkat cell RNA spiked in. The CDR3 bases are TGCGCCAGCAGCTTGGACCTGGGGCTGGGAAACACCATATATTTT. Translation: CASSLDLGLGNTIYF.